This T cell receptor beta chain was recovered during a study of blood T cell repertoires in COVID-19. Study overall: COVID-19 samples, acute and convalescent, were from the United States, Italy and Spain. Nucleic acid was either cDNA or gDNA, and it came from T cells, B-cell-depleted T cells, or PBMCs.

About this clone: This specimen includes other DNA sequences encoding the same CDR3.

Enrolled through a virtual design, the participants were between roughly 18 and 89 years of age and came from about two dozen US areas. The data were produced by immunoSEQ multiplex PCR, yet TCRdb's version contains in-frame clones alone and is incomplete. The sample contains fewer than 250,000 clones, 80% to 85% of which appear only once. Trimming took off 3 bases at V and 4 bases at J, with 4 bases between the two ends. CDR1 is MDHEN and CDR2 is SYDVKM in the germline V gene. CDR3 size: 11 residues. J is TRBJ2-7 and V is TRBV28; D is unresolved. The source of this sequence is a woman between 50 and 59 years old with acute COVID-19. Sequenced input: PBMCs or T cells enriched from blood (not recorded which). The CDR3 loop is CASSFRYEQYF. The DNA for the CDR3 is TGTGCCAGCAGTTTCAGGTACGAGCAGTACTTC.